The 29 T cell receptor beta chains presented below share a single source sample, sequenced in a study of CD8+ T cells in alopecia areata. Treatment indicated: oral pan-JAK inhibitor, 5-10 mg twice daily. Extracted from the samples, RNA was reverse transcribed into cDNA to serve as the sequencing template. Produced via immunoSEQ multiplex PCR; TCRdb's table is partial and in-frame only. This table holds around 190,000 clones, 60% found once. This material consisted of CD4+ T cells sorted from blood, taken at week 24, from a patient treated with tofacitinib. Source of these receptors: a human donor with alopecia areata.

V is TRBV29-1 and J is TRBJ1-3; 7 nucleotides line up with TRBD1. The CDR3 contains 16 residues. Germline CDR1 reads SQVTM; CDR2 reads ANQGSEA. V lost 0 bases and J lost 3; bases outside the gene matches: 8. As DNA, the CDR3 is TGCAGCGTTGAAGATGGCGGGAACAGGGGTGGAAACACCATATATTTT. Translating it yields CSVEDGGNRGGNTIYF.

This clone was picked up one time. The CDR3: CASKDPLANYNEQFF. In DNA, the CDR3 is TGTGCCAGCAAGGACCCCCTAGCAAACTACAATGAGCAGTTCTTC. The gene calls are TRBV2 and TRBJ2-1; a possible D gene is TRBD2 (5 bases). The CDR3 extends over 15 amino acids. Germline lookup yields CDR1 SNHLY and CDR2 FYNNEI. V lost 7 bases and J 3 bases, leaving 16 bases between the germline ends.

This clone was counted a few times. This chain connects TRBV28 to TRBJ2-1; unclear D gene. V was trimmed by 5 bases and J by 9 bases, leaving 20 bases between them. Germline CDR1 reads MDHEN; CDR2 reads SYDVKM. The CDR3 has 15 amino acids. The CDR3 nucleotides are TGTGCCAGCAGTACCCCTCCATCTTTGGGCGCTGAGCAGTTCTTC. This encodes CASSTPPSLGAEQFF.

This clone has just one count. The chain uses TRBV7-9 and TRBJ1-5; 8 nucleotides line up with TRBD1. The germline CDR1 and CDR2 sequences are SEHNR and FQNEAQ (reference sequence). The V gene end was trimmed by 2 bases and the J gene end by 9 bases; junction bases not matched to a gene: 3. The CDR3 runs to 13 residues. The CDR3, as DNA: TGTGCCAGCAGCTTAAACAGGGGGATGCCCCAGCATTTT. Encoded protein: CASSLNRGMPQHF.

This clone was recorded a few times. The V and J genes are TRBV6-6 and TRBJ2-1; D gene ambiguous. This CDR3 comprises 13 residues. Germline values: CDR1 MNHNY, CDR2 SVGAGI (reference sequence). V gave up 6 bases and J gave up 7 bases, with 13 bases separating them. The CDR3 nucleotides read TGTGCCAGCAGCCCTCTTTATTCAAATGAGCAGTTCTTC. This sequence encodes CASSPLYSNEQFF.

This sequence joins TRBV29-1 and TRBJ2-7, with D possibly matching TRBD1 (6 bases). Trimming took 6 bases from V and 2 from J, leaving 23 bases between them. This CDR3 has 16 residues. Germline CDR1 reads SQVTM; CDR2 reads ANQGSEA. The CDR3 DNA reads TGCAGCGTGGCCCAGGTTTTAGGACAGAACACCTACGAGCAGTACTTC. Its translation is CSVAQVLGQNTYEQYF.

This sequence joins TRBV30 and TRBJ1-2; D ambiguous. V lost 5 bases to trimming and J lost 4 bases, with 14 bases between them. The V gene's germline CDR1 is GTSNPN and CDR2 SVGIG (reference sequence). The length of the CDR3 is 13 residues. The DNA for the CDR3 is TGTGCCTGGGACACTCCCAAGGCCTATGGCTACACCTTC. Its translation is CAWDTPKAYGYTF.

This chain connects TRBV29-1 to TRBJ1-2; possible D gene TRBD1, 6 bases. Trimming stripped 7 bases from V and 2 bases from J, with 8 bases between. The CDR3 is 11 amino acids. Germline V CDR1 and CDR2: SQVTM, ANQGSEA. The CDR3 nucleotides are TGCAGCGCTGGACAGAACTATGGCTACACCTTC. Translating gives CSAGQNYGYTF.

V gene TRBV29-1 combines with J gene TRBJ2-3; 9 bases fit TRBD2. V shed 7 bases, J shed 1 base, and the junction held 3 bases outside the gene matches. The CDR3 is 13 amino acids. Germline CDR1 and CDR2: SQVTM and ANQGSEA. CDR3 sequence (DNA): TGCAGCGCGAGGACTAGCGGCACAGATACGCAGTATTTT. Its translation: CSARTSGTDTQYF.

The chain recombines TRBV20-1 with TRBJ1-6, with TRBD1 as a possible D gene (6 bases). V was pared by 6 bases and J by 9 bases, with 9 bases between. This CDR3 has 11 amino acids. Germline V CDR1 and CDR2: DFQATT, SNEGSKA (reference sequence). As DNA, the CDR3 is TGCAGTGCCATAGGGGGTTCACCCCTCCACTTT. Protein: CSAIGGSPLHF.

The sample holds a few counts of this clone. This chain joins TRBV10-3 and TRBJ2-7, with 11 positions matching TRBD2. The CDR3 has 12 residues. Germline lookup yields CDR1 ENHRY and CDR2 SYGVKD. Losses at the gene ends were 7 bases for V and 7 bases for J; bases not matched to a gene: 3. DNA for the CDR3: TGTGCCATCACTAGCGGGGGGACTGAGCAGTACTTC. This sequence encodes CAITSGGTEQYF.

The chain employs TRBV27 and TRBJ2-7, with D tentatively TRBD2 (6 bases). V lost 6 bases and J 0 bases, leaving 24 bases between the germline ends. This CDR3 is 18 amino acids long. Germline V gene sequence: CDR1 MNHEY, CDR2 SMNVEV (reference sequence). The chain's CDR3 is CASSLGQGRNLYSYEQYF. CDR3 sequence (DNA): TGTGCCAGCAGCTTAGGCCAAGGGAGGAACCTGTACTCCTACGAGCAGTACTTC.

The chain is built from TRBV7-2 and TRBJ1-1, with TRBD1 identical over 8 bases. V lost 5 bases and J lost 0; bases outside the gene matches: 2. The CDR3 has 14 amino acids. Germline V lookup: CDR1 SGHTA, CDR2 FQGNSA. In DNA form, the CDR3 reads TGTGCCAGCAGCCAGGACAGGGTGAACACTGAAGCTTTCTTT. Translation: CASSQDRVNTEAFF.

The chain recombines TRBV6-6 with TRBJ1-3, with 7 bases aligning to TRBD1. The V gene end was trimmed by 6 bases and the J gene end by 4 bases; junction bases not matched to a gene: 3. This CDR3 is 13 amino acids long. The germline gives CDR1 MNHNY, CDR2 SVGAGI (reference sequence). The DNA for the CDR3 is TGTGCCAGCAGGGGACAGCAAGGAAACACCATATATTTT. Its protein is CASRGQQGNTIYF.

The chain is built from TRBV10-3 and TRBJ2-7, with 7 bases aligning to TRBD1. With V trimmed by 8 bases and J by 3 bases, 10 bases remained unmatched. This CDR3 comprises 14 residues. Germline V gives CDR1 ENHRY, CDR2 SYGVKD. DNA for the CDR3: TGTGCCATCGCCACAGGGGACCCCTACTACGAGCAGTACTTC. As protein: CAIATGDPYYEQYF.

J is TRBJ2-5 and V is TRBV27; D call uncertain. The CDR3 totals 13 residues. CDR1 is MNHEY, CDR2 SMNVEV, per germline (reference sequence). Trimming shortened V by 5 bases and J by 5 bases, and 12 bases separated the two germline ends. CDR3 sequence reads: CASSPQEGETQYF. In DNA, the CDR3 is TGTGCCAGCAGTCCTCAAGAAGGGGAGACCCAGTACTTC.

The CDR3 DNA reads as TGTGCCAGCAGCCCTGGACAGGGAAGTGGCTACACCTTC. Protein product: CASSPGQGSGYTF. The genes are TRBV7-9 and TRBJ1-2, with TRBD1 matching 8 bases. Germline V CDR1 and CDR2: SEHNR, FQNEAQ (reference sequence). This CDR3 has 13 residues. With V trimmed by 5 bases and J by 7 bases, 6 bases remained unmatched. The complete variable domain, with remaining parts taken from reference TRBV7-9 and TRBJ1-2, reads DTGVSQNPRHKITKRGQNVTFRCDPISEHNRLYWYRQTLGQGPEFLTYFQNEAQLEKSRLLSDRFSAERPKGSFSTLEIQRTEQGDSAMYLCASSPGQGSGYTFGSGTRLTVV.

This chain joins TRBV2 and TRBJ2-3, with 7 bases that match TRBD2. The J segment lost 2 bases and the V segment lost 3 bases, leaving 5 bases of the junction unmatched. CDR1 and CDR2 from the germline V gene are SNHLY and FYNNEI. CDR3 length equals 15 residues. Here the CDR3 reads CASSDPAGLTDTQYF. The CDR3 region has the DNA TGTGCCAGCAGTGACCCAGCGGGACTCACAGATACGCAGTATTTT.

The rearrangement joins TRBV15 to TRBJ1-1; 7 bases map to TRBD1. Unmatched junction bases numbered 8, after V lost 5 bases and J lost 5 bases. The CDR3 is 14 amino acids. Germline V gives CDR1 LNHNV, CDR2 YYDKDF (reference sequence). The CDR3, as DNA: TGTGCCACCAGCGTCACAGGGGCCGTAACTGAAGCTTTCTTT. Its protein is CATSVTGAVTEAFF.

This clone was detected only a few times. The rearrangement joins TRBV29-1 to TRBJ2-3; D is uncertain. CDR3 length: 15 amino acids. V lost 0 bases, J lost 0 bases, and 10 bases lay in between. Per germline, CDR1 SQVTM and CDR2 ANQGSEA. The CDR3 DNA is TGCAGCGTTGAAGACCTGGGTACTAGCACAGATACGCAGTATTTT. It yields the protein CSVEDLGTSTDTQYF.

This clone showed up just a few times. This chain connects TRBV29-1 to TRBJ1-4, with D unresolved. Germline lookup yields CDR1 SQVTM and CDR2 ANQGSEA. The CDR3 consists of 15 residues. V dropped 1 base and J dropped 0 bases, with 9 bases sitting between them. The CDR3 loop reads CSVEGTAATNEKLFF. The CDR3 bases are TGCAGCGTTGAAGGAACGGCAGCAACTAATGAAAAACTGTTTTTT.

The V and J genes are TRBV30 and TRBJ2-6; the D is unclear. Germline lookup yields CDR1 GTSNPN and CDR2 SVGIG (reference sequence). V lost 1 base to trimming and J lost 0 bases, with 7 bases between them. There are 15 residues in the CDR3. The CDR3 here is CAWSAVHSGANVLTF. The CDR3 DNA follows: TGTGCCTGGAGTGCAGTCCACTCTGGGGCCAACGTCCTGACTTTC. Complete variable domain (other parts from reference TRBV30 and TRBJ2-6): SQTIHQWPATLVQPVGSPLSLECTVEGTSNPNLYWYRQAAGRGLQLLFYSVGIGQISSEVPQNLSASRPQDRQFILSSKKLLLSDSGFYLCAWSAVHSGANVLTFGAGSRLTVL.

The J gene is TRBJ2-3, the V gene TRBV30; D possibly corresponds to TRBD2 (6 bases). The CDR3 sequence is 14 residues long. Per the germline V gene, CDR1 is GTSNPN and CDR2 is SVGIG (reference sequence). Trimming cost V 2 bases and J 1 base, with 10 bases left between them. The CDR3 DNA follows: TGTGCCTGGAGTCATCCGGGAGGCACAGATACGCAGTATTTT. It is translated as CAWSHPGGTDTQYF.

The rearrangement joins TRBV7-7 to TRBJ1-1; 8 nucleotides agree with TRBD1. The germline V gene encodes CDR1 SSHAT and CDR2 FNYEAQ (reference sequence). The CDR3 is made up of 14 amino acids. Germline trimming cut 6 bases from V and 2 bases from J; bases unmatched to any gene: 5. The CDR3 DNA reads TGTGCCAGCAGATGGACAGGGAGAAACACTGAAGCTTTCTTT. Translating gives CASRWTGRNTEAFF. Supplemented by reference TRBV7-7 and TRBJ1-1, the full variable domain reads GAGVSQSPRYKVTKRGQDVTLRCDPISSHATLYWYQQALGQGPEFLTYFNYEAQPDKSGLPSDRFSAERPEGSISTLTIQRTEQRDSAMYRCASRWTGRNTEAFFGQGTRLTVV.

The chain has TRBV10-3 and TRBJ2-7; D is unresolved. Looked up from germline, CDR1 is ENHRY and CDR2 is SYGVKD. V dropped 0 bases and J dropped 5 bases, with 5 bases sitting between them. The CDR3 is 12 residues long. CDR3 region: CAISESHNEQYF. Here the CDR3 DNA reads TGTGCCATCAGTGAGTCTCACAACGAGCAGTACTTC.

The chain links TRBV7-2 to TRBJ2-7, with D perhaps being TRBD1 or TRBD2 (5 bases each). Germline V gene sequence: CDR1 SGHTA, CDR2 FQGNSA. There are 14 residues in the CDR3. Trimming took 5 bases from V and 2 from J, leaving 13 bases between them. The chain's CDR3 is CASSPTGTAYEQYF. CDR3 bases: TGTGCCAGCAGCCCCACCGGGACGGCCTACGAGCAGTACTTC.

The genes are TRBV7-2 and TRBJ1-5; D ambiguous. This CDR3 is built from 15 residues. CDR1 SGHTA and CDR2 FQGNSA come from the germline V gene. The V gene lost 3 bases and the J gene lost 2 bases, with 11 bases spanning the gap. CDR3 coding DNA: TGTGCCAGCAGCTTTCTGGGCGGAGGCAATCAGCCCCAGCATTTT. Translation gives CASSFLGGGNQPQHF.

About this clone itself: Its ends do not fully match the called genes, so a read error is possible. This sequence joins TRBV10-3 and TRBJ2-2; D not certain. Germline V lookup: CDR1 ENHRY, CDR2 SYGVKD. This CDR3 contains 12 residues. CDR3 residues: CASSSLDKKLFF. The CDR3 bases are TGTGCCAGCAGTTCTCTCGACAAGAAGCTGTTTTTT.

The chain recombines TRBV6-5 with TRBJ1-6; no clear D gene. Looked up from germline, CDR1 is MNHEY and CDR2 is SVGAGI. V shed 0 bases and J shed 8 bases, with 5 bases lying between them. The CDR3 has 13 amino acids. CDR3 nucleotides: TGTGCCAGCAGTTACTCGCTGTATTCACCCCTCCACTTT. Amino acids: CASSYSLYSPLHF.